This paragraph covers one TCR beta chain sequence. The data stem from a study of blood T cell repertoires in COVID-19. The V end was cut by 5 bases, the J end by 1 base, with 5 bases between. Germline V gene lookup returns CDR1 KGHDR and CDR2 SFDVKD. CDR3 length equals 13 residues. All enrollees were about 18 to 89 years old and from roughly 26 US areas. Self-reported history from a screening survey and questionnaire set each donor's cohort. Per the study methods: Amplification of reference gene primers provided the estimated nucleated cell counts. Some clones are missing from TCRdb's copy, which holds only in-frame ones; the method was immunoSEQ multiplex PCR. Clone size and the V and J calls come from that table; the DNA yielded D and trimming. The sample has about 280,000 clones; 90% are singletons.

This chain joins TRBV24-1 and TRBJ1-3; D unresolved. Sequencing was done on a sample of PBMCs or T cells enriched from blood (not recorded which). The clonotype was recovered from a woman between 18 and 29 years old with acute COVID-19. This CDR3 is CATSGESGNTIYF. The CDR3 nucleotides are TGTGCCACCAGTGGAGAGTCTGGAAACACCATATATTTT.